This T cell receptor beta chain was identified during a study of control samples from healthy donors and cancer patients. Profiling relied on immunoSEQ multiplex PCR, and the TCRdb table lists in-frame clones only, not all of them. The repertoire holds about 170,000 clones, with roughly nine tenths as singletons. CDR1 and CDR2 (germline): MGHRA, YSYEKL. The ends lost 1 base at V and 7 bases at J; junction bases unmatched: 7. This CDR3 has 14 amino acids. The clonotype comes from a woman younger than 45 in good health. The J gene is TRBJ2-7, the V gene TRBV4-1; 7 nucleotides agree with TRBD2. Sequencing input: blood. CDR3 sequence (DNA): TGCGCCAGCAGCCAAGTGGCGGGAGTTGGGGAGCAGTACTTC. Its protein product is CASSQVAGVGEQYF.